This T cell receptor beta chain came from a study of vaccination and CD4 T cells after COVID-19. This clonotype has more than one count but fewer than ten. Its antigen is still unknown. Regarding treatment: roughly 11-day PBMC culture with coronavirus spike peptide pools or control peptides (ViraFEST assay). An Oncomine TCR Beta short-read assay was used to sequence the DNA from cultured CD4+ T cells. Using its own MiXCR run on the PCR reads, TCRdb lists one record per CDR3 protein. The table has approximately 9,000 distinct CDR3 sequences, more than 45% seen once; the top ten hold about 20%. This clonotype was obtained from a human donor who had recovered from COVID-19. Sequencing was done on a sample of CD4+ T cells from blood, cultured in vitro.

CDR3 sequence reads: CASSISGRVGEETQYF. CDR3 bases: TGTGCCAGCAGTATTAGCGGGAGGGTAGGGGAAGAGACCCAGTACTTC. This chain joins TRBV6-1 and TRBJ2-5, with 11 bases that match TRBD2. The germline gives CDR1 MNHNS, CDR2 SASEGT. The CDR3 has 16 amino acids. The V and J ends lost 5 bases and 3 bases, in that order; junction bases with no gene match: 8.